This T cell receptor (beta chain) was recovered during a study of post-analysis software for immune sequencing data. The wider study: Included courses were relapsing-remitting and secondary progressive multiple sclerosis; progressive-relapsing multiple sclerosis was also included. Study results and caveats: When patients were compared with controls, 5 or 6 TRBV segments were more frequent, TRBV5-6, TRBV5-1 and TRBV20-1 among them. Strong co-clustering by F measure was evident for samples that had been prepared in the same batch. Among multiple sclerosis patients, normalized Chao1 diversity was significantly below that of controls.

Presence of unique molecular identifiers characterized the TCR beta cDNA libraries. Each sample of roughly 1 to 11 million input T cells yielded about 500,000 cDNA molecules, so each molecule approximated one T cell. Via MiXCR, TCRdb re-called the PCR reads, giving one row per CDR3 protein. The table has about 820,000 distinct CDR3 sequences, 53% seen once. As regards this clonotype: Its cognate antigen is unknown.

This CDR3 is built from 14 residues. Germline V gives CDR1 DFQATT, CDR2 SNEGSKA (reference sequence). Trimming removed 6 bases at V and 0 bases at J, with 12 bases between. This receptor was obtained from a girl aged 10-17 years with multiple sclerosis. The chain carries TRBV20-1 and TRBJ2-1; TRBD2 might be the D (5 bases). The specimen was blood. CDR3 region: CSAPGVFSYNEQFF. The CDR3 DNA sequence: TGCAGTGCCCCCGGGGTTTTCTCCTACAATGAGCAGTTCTTC.